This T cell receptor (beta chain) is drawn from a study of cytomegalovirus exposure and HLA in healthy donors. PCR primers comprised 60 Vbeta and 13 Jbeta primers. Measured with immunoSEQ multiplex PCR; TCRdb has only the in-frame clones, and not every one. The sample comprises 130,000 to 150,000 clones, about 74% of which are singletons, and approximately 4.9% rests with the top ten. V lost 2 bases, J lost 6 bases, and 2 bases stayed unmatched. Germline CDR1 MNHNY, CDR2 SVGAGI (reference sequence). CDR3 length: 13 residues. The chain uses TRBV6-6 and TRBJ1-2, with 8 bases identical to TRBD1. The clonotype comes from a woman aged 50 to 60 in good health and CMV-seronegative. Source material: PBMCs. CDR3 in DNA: TGTGCCAGCAGTTACACAGGGGGAGATGGCTACACCTTC. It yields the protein CASSYTGGDGYTF.